These T cell receptor beta chains were read from a single sample in a study of blood T cell repertoires in COVID-19. Produced via immunoSEQ multiplex PCR; TCRdb's table is partial and in-frame only. Counted here are 68,000 or so clones, 87% occurring once; the ten biggest clones make up around 3.6%. Specimen: peripheral blood. Source of these receptors: a woman between 50 and 59 years old with COVID-19, enrolled during active disease. CDR3s include the opening cysteine and the closing phenylalanine or tryptophan. The D gene is left open where the match is weak. Clone size is shown for a subset of rows, as once, few, many or a class of expanded clone.

TRBD1	once	TRBV20-1	TRBJ2-5	TGCAGTGCTAGTCCCGGGACAGGGTCGCAAGAGACCCAGTACTTC	CSASPGTGSQETQYF
TRBD1	once	TRBV7-9	TRBJ1-3	TGTGCCAGCAGCCCCAGACAGGGTGGCGGAAACACCATATATTTT	CASSPRQGGGNTIYF
-	-	TRBV25-1	TRBJ1-4	TGTGCCAGCAGTGAGTACGCGAACGAAAAACTGTTTTTT	CASSEYANEKLFF
-	few	TRBV21-1	TRBJ1-1	TGTGCCAGCAGCCGACAGGGGGAAGCTTTCTTT	CASSRQGEAFF
TRBD1	-	TRBV28	TRBJ2-2	TGTGCCAGCAGCGTCAGGGGGCGAGTGACCGGGGAGCTGTTTTTT	CASSVRGRVTGELFF
-	-	TRBV24-1	TRBJ1-2	TGTGCCACCAGAGGGAGGAGGGGCTACACCTTC	CATRGRRGYTF
-	-	TRBV24-1	TRBJ2-7	TGTGCCACCAGTGAGTCCCGTCGGGGTGACGAGCAGTACTTC	CATSESRRGDEQYF
-	-	TRBV29-1	TRBJ2-3	TGCAGCGTTGAAGCCGTCGAGGCGGGACGGGCAGATACGCAGTATTTT	CSVEAVEAGRADTQYF
-	-	TRBV30	TRBJ1-4	TGTGCCTGGAGCGGACTGAATGAAAAACTGTTTTTT	CAWSGLNEKLFF
-	once	TRBV4-1	TRBJ1-5	TGCGCCAGCAGCCAAGCGTTGTTTAGCAATCAGCCCCAGCATTTT	CASSQALFSNQPQHF
TRBD1	once	TRBV19	TRBJ1-5	TGTGCCACCTCGGGACAGGGCAATCAGCCCCAGCATTTT	CATSGQGNQPQHF
-	-	TRBV9	TRBJ2-1	TGTGCCAGCAGCTCGAGCTCCTACAATGAGCAGTTCTTC	CASSSSSYNEQFF
-	few	TRBV27	TRBJ2-7	TGTGCCAGCAGTTTGGGTAAAGTGCGGGAGCAGTACTTC	CASSLGKVREQYF
-	-	TRBV29-1	TRBJ2-1	TGCAGCGTTGATTCAGGGGATGAGCAGTTCTTC	CSVDSGDEQFF
TRBD2	-	TRBV5-1	TRBJ2-1	TGCGCCAGCAGCTCTAGACTAGCGGGAGCATTCAATGAGCAGTTCTTC	CASSSRLAGAFNEQFF
-	-	TRBV3-1/TRBV3-2	TRBJ1-3	TGTGCCAGCAGCGCAACTAGAGGTGGAAACACCATATATTTT	CASSATRGGNTIYF
TRBD1	-	TRBV28	TRBJ2-7	TGTGCCAGCAGGGAACAGGGGAAACCCTACGAGCAGTACTTC	CASREQGKPYEQYF
-	-	TRBV18	TRBJ1-2	TGTGCCAGCTCACCCCAACGGACACTCTCCGATGGCTACACCTTC	CASSPQRTLSDGYTF
TRBD2	-	TRBV5-4	TRBJ2-7	TGTGCCAGCAGCTTGGAGGCGGGAGGGATCTACGAGCAGTACTTC	CASSLEAGGIYEQYF
-	medium-sized	TRBV19	TRBJ2-2	TGTGCCAGTAGTATCTTGGGCGCCGCGAACACCGGGGAGCTGTTTTTT	CASSILGAANTGELFF
-	-	TRBV5-1	TRBJ2-2	TGCGCCAGCAGCCGACGGAGGGTAGGGACCGGGGAGCTGTTTTTT	CASSRRRVGTGELFF
-	-	TRBV7-6	TRBJ2-7	TGTGCCAGCAGCTTAATCCCGGACCTAGCGAGGAGGGAGCAGTACTTC	CASSLIPDLARREQYF
-	-	TRBV30	TRBJ2-7	TGTGCCTGGAGTGAACAGCCTTACGAGCAGTACTTC	CAWSEQPYEQYF
TRBD2	-	TRBV3-1/TRBV3-2	TRBJ2-7	TGTGCCAGCAGCCAAAGGGGGACTAGCGGGACAAAGGCCGTGCAGTACTTC	CASSQRGTSGTKAVQYF
TRBD2	few	TRBV30	TRBJ2-3	TGTGCCGGGGCCTATAGCGGGGGCACAGATACGCAGTATTTT	CAGAYSGGTDTQYF
-	few	TRBV6-2/TRBV6-3	TRBJ1-5	TGTGCCAGCAGTTACTCGCGGACAGTTAATCAGCCCCAGCATTTT	CASSYSRTVNQPQHF
-	-	TRBV20-1	TRBJ1-2	TGCGCCAGACAGTTCGCCTATGGCTACACCTTC	CARQFAYGYTF
-	-	TRBV7-2	TRBJ2-7	TGTGCCAGCAGCCCGGTTTCGACAGTCTACGAGCAGTACTTC	CASSPVSTVYEQYF
TRBD1	-	TRBV25-1	TRBJ1-4	TGTGCCAGCAGTGGCTTGACAGGGATTAATGAAAAACTGTTTTTT	CASSGLTGINEKLFF
-	-	TRBV28	TRBJ2-1	TGTGCCAGCAACCCACACGTGGCCTCAGCCTACAATGAGCAGTTCTTC	CASNPHVASAYNEQFF
TRBD2	-	TRBV30	TRBJ2-5	TGTGCCTGGAGTGTATTAGCGGGAGGGCCGCATGAGACCCAGTACTTC	CAWSVLAGGPHETQYF
-	-	TRBV19	TRBJ2-4	TGTGCCAGTAGGCACAGGACAGAGCGACGTCAGTGGGACTTC	CASRHRTERRQWDF
-	-	TRBV7-2	TRBJ2-5	TGTGCCAGCAGCTCTACCGGGGAAAAAGAGACCCAGTACTTC	CASSSTGEKETQYF
-	once	TRBV30	TRBJ2-1	TGTGCCTGCCACCTCGCTAGCGCTGAGCAGTTCTTC	CACHLASAEQFF
TRBD2	-	TRBV7-8	TRBJ2-3	TGTGCCAGCAGCTTAAGGGCGGGAGGGCCCCTCAGCACAGATACGCAGTATTTT	CASSLRAGGPLSTDTQYF
TRBD2	-	TRBV7-3	TRBJ2-1	TGTGCCAGCAGCTTAACTAGGGTGACTAGCGGAGTCTACAATGAGCAGTTCTTC	CASSLTRVTSGVYNEQFF
TRBD2	-	TRBV30	TRBJ2-1	TGTGCCTGGAGTGTAAGAGCGGGAGCGTGGAATGAGCAGTTCTTC	CAWSVRAGAWNEQFF
TRBD1	-	TRBV5-6	TRBJ2-7	TGTGCCAGCAGCTTCAGGACAGGGTTTCCCTTACAGCTCGAGCAGTACTTC	CASSFRTGFPLQLEQYF
TRBD1	-	TRBV27	TRBJ2-7	TGTGCCAGCAGTTTGTTGGGGACAGGCTCCTACGAGCAGTACTTC	CASSLLGTGSYEQYF
TRBD2	-	TRBV18	TRBJ2-1	TGTGCCAGCTCACCCTTTCTAGCGGGAGGGGCTCAAGCATCCTACAATGAGCAGTTCTTC	CASSPFLAGGAQASYNEQFF
-	-	TRBV14	TRBJ1-1	TGTGCCAGCAGCCAAGACCTCGGGAACACTGAAGCTTTCTTT	CASSQDLGNTEAFF
-	-	TRBV3-1/TRBV3-2	TRBJ1-2	TGTGCCAGCAGCCCCTTGGAGGGCGCGGGTGGCTACACCTTC	CASSPLEGAGGYTF
TRBD1	-	TRBV5-1	TRBJ2-7	TGCGCCAGCAGCCCGGACAGGACGCCCCAGTACTTC	CASSPDRTPQYF
TRBD2	-	TRBV9	TRBJ2-1	TGTGCCAGCAGCGCGGGAGGGCGCTACAATGAGCAGTTCTTC	CASSAGGRYNEQFF
TRBD2	-	TRBV28	TRBJ2-2	TGTGCCAGCACCTTGACCCCCTTCACGTTAGCGGGAGGGGGCACCGGGGAGCTGTTTTTT	CASTLTPFTLAGGGTGELFF
TRBD2	-	TRBV3-1/TRBV3-2	TRBJ2-3	TGTGCCAGCAGCCAAGATAAGGGACTAGCGAGCACAGATACGCAGTATTTT	CASSQDKGLASTDTQYF
TRBD2	-	TRBV7-2	TRBJ2-7	TGTGCCAGCAGCTTAGTAGCGGGAGGGAACTACGAGCAGTACTTC	CASSLVAGGNYEQYF
-	-	TRBV7-2	TRBJ2-3	TGTGCCAGCAGCTTAGCGGGAGCGGCAGATACGCAGTATTTT	CASSLAGAADTQYF
TRBD2	-	TRBV7-3	TRBJ2-1	TGTGCCAGCAGCTTAAACGGGGTTAGCGGGAGATCACGTGAGCAGTTCTTC	CASSLNGVSGRSREQFF
-	-	TRBV23-1	TRBJ1-5	TGCGCCAGCATGACAGGTTTGCGGCCAAGAAGACAGCCCCAGCATTTT	CASMTGLRPRRQPQHF
-	-	TRBV5-8	TRBJ2-1	TGTGCCAGCAGCCGGACTTTTAGCTCCTACAATGAGCAGTTCTTC	CASSRTFSSYNEQFF
-	-	TRBV3-1/TRBV3-2	TRBJ2-1	TGTGCCAGCAGCCGCCTAGGAGGGCCATTTGAGCAGTTCTTC	CASSRLGGPFEQFF
-	once	TRBV6-5	TRBJ2-1	TGTGCCAGCATCCCCGGACTCGGCCTCAACAATGAGCAGTTCTTC	CASIPGLGLNNEQFF
TRBD2	-	TRBV7-3	TRBJ2-3	TGTGCCAGCAGCTCCCCCCGGACTAGCGGCACAGATACGCAGTATTTT	CASSSPRTSGTDTQYF
TRBD1	-	TRBV11-2	TRBJ2-5	TGTGCCAGCAGCTTCCGGGACAGTCACGAGACCCAGTACTTC	CASSFRDSHETQYF
TRBD1	-	TRBV12-3/TRBV12-4	TRBJ2-3	TGTGCCAGCAGGGCAACAGGGGGTAATACGCAGTATTTT	CASRATGGNTQYF
-	once	TRBV18	TRBJ2-5	TGTGCCAGCTCACCACCCGTTGGGCAGCAGCAGACCCAGTACTTC	CASSPPVGQQQTQYF